The 32 T cell receptor beta chains below come from one sample, sequenced in a study of cytomegalovirus exposure and HLA in healthy donors. Primers: 60 Vbeta forward and 13 Jbeta reverse. The method was immunoSEQ multiplex PCR; TCRdb's version includes in-frame clones alone and lacks a portion of them. This table holds approximately 170,000 clones, less than 80% found once. The sequencing input was PBMCs. The origin of the receptors is a female donor in good health and CMV-seronegative.

The rearrangement links TRBV27 to TRBJ1-4; weak D call: TRBD1 (5 bases). Germline V lookup: CDR1 MNHEY, CDR2 SMNVEV (reference sequence). The CDR3 sequence is 18 residues long. V was cut by 5 bases and J by 0 bases, with 19 bases left in between. The CDR3 loop reads CASSPRQITPATNEKLFF. CDR3 in DNA: TGTGCCAGCAGTCCCCGACAGATAACCCCTGCAACTAATGAAAAACTGTTTTTT.

This clone was counted between two and nine times. The rearrangement links TRBV5-1 to TRBJ1-1; D is undetermined. Trimming left V 5 bases short and J 4 bases short, with 9 bases between. CDR3 length: 12 residues. Per the germline V gene, CDR1 is SGHRS and CDR2 is YFSETQ. The CDR3 region is CASSGESTEAFF. CDR3 DNA sequence: TGCGCCAGCAGTGGAGAGAGCACTGAAGCTTTCTTT.

The chain uses TRBV29-1 and TRBJ1-5; D call uncertain. Trimming shortened V by 4 bases and J by 0 bases, and 7 bases separated the two germline ends. Germline V CDR1 and CDR2: SQVTM, ANQGSEA. This CDR3 has 13 amino acids. CDR3 DNA: TGCAGCGTTGGGCTTTATAGCAATCAGCCCCAGCATTTT. Translation gives CSVGLYSNQPQHF.

This clone was seen just once. The chain has TRBV9 and TRBJ2-7; 7 positions agree with TRBD1. Looked up from germline, CDR1 is SGDLS and CDR2 is YYNGEE. Unmatched junction bases numbered 8, after V lost 0 bases and J lost 5 bases. CDR3 length equals 15 residues. The CDR3 protein is CASSVAGQTVHEQYF. CDR3 in DNA: TGTGCCAGCAGCGTAGCGGGACAGACGGTCCACGAGCAGTACTTC. Full variable domain (remainder filled in from reference TRBV9 and TRBJ2-7): DSGVTQTPKHLITATGQRVTLRCSPRSGDLSVYWYQQSLDQGLQFLIQYYNGEERAKGNILERFSAQQFPDLHSELNLSSLELGDSALYFCASSVAGQTVHEQYFGPGTRLTVT.

CDR3 DNA sequence: TGTGCCAGCAGCTTAAGTCGCGGGAGCAGGTACGAGCAGTACTTC. Protein sequence: CASSLSRGSRYEQYF. The chain joins TRBV7-3 to TRBJ2-5; 7 bases align to TRBD2. The end of the DNA aligns better with TRBJ2-7, so the J call may be wrong. The CDR3 spans 15 residues. The V gene's germline CDR1 is SGHTA and CDR2 FQGTGA.

This rearrangement joins TRBV2 to TRBJ2-7; the D is unclear. Trimming took 7 bases from V and 0 from J, leaving 25 bases between them. CDR3 size: 18 residues. Looked up from germline, CDR1 is SNHLY and CDR2 is FYNNEI. The CDR3 loop reads CASTVSPTGGKSSYEQYF. The CDR3, as DNA: TGTGCCAGCACAGTATCCCCCACTGGCGGAAAGAGCTCCTACGAGCAGTACTTC. Filled out from reference TRBV2 and TRBJ2-7, the complete variable domain reads EPEVTQTPSHQVTQMGQEVILRCVPISNHLYFYWYRQILGQKVEFLVSFYNNEISEKSEIFDDQFSVERPDGSNFTLKIRSTKLEDSAMYFCASTVSPTGGKSSYEQYFGPGTRLTVT.

The chain carries TRBV7-6 and TRBJ2-7, with 7 bases aligning to TRBD2. CDR1 and CDR2 from the germline V gene are SGHVS and FNYEAQ. The trim removed 5 bases at V and 2 bases at J, leaving 9 bases unmatched. The CDR3 extends over 15 amino acids. The CDR3 region has the DNA TGTGCCAGCAGCCCCGGGAGCGGGGCCACCTACGAGCAGTACTTC. Translation gives CASSPGSGATYEQYF.

Points on this clone: An end of the junction does not agree with germline; a read error may underlie this. The chain links TRBV30 to TRBJ2-7; perhaps TRBD2 as D (6 bases). There are 16 residues in the CDR3. Germline CDR1 is GTSNPN and CDR2 is SVGIG (reference sequence). CDR3 amino acids: CAWSVRLRLGSHEQYF. DNA for the CDR3: TGTGCCTGGAGTGTCCGGCTAAGACTAGGCTCCCACGAGCAGTACTTC.

The chain uses TRBV7-2 and TRBJ2-1; TRBD2 aligns across 11 bases. CDR1 SGHTA and CDR2 FQGNSA come from the germline V gene. This CDR3 contains 16 residues. J lost 4 bases, V lost 5 bases, and 7 bases had no gene match. The CDR3, as DNA: TGTGCCAGCAGCGCCCGAACTAGCGGGGGATACAATGAGCAGTTCTTC. This encodes CASSARTSGGYNEQFF. Together with reference TRBV7-2 and TRBJ2-1, the CDR3 gives the full variable domain: GAGVSQSPSNKVTEKGKDVELRCDPISGHTALYWYRQSLGQGLEFLIYFQGNSAPDKSGLPSDRFSAERTGGSVSTLTIQRTQQEDSAVYLCASSARTSGGYNEQFFGPGTRLTVL.

This chain joins TRBV6-1 and TRBJ2-1; the D is unclear. In germline, CDR1 is MNHNS, CDR2 SASEGT. CDR3 length equals 10 residues. The V end was cut by 6 bases, the J end by 7 bases, with 4 bases between. In nucleotides, the CDR3 is TGTGCCAGCAGGACTAATGAGCAGTTCTTC. This sequence encodes CASRTNEQFF.

This chain links TRBV7-2 with TRBJ2-1; TRBD2 agrees at 12 bases. The germline V gene encodes CDR1 SGHTA and CDR2 FQGNSA. Losses at the gene ends were 4 bases for V and 1 base for J; bases not matched to a gene: 8. This CDR3 is built from 18 residues. The DNA of the CDR3 is TGTGCCAGCAGCTCCTTGGGACTAGCGGGCGGATCCTACAATGAGCAGTTCTTC. Translated, it gives CASSSLGLAGGSYNEQFF.

The rearrangement links TRBV21-1 to TRBJ2-1; TRBD2, the table's D call, was not compared with the DNA. TRBV21-1 is classified as a pseudogene. This CDR3 spans 19 amino acids. The CDR3 coding sequence is TGTGCCAGCAGCAAATGGGTGGAGGGGGCTAGCGGGGTGTACAATGAGCAGTTCTTC. Translating it yields CASSKWVEGASGVYNEQFF.

This chain joins TRBV7-9 and TRBJ2-6; TRBD1 matches 10 bases. Germline trimming cut 5 bases from V and 0 bases from J; bases unmatched to any gene: 7. From germline, CDR1 is SEHNR and CDR2 FQNEAQ (reference sequence). This CDR3 spans 18 amino acids. This CDR3 is CASSTIRDRGSGANVLTF. CDR3 bases: TGTGCCAGCAGCACCATCCGGGACAGGGGCTCTGGGGCCAACGTCCTGACTTTC.

V and J are TRBV4-1 and TRBJ2-5, with 9 bases matching TRBD2. V shed 4 bases, J shed 4 bases, and the junction held 4 bases outside the gene matches. Germline CDR1 MGHRA, CDR2 YSYEKL. The CDR3 covers 14 residues. DNA for the CDR3: TGCGCCAGCAGCCGCCTTAGCGGGAGAGAGACCCAGTACTTC. Its protein product is CASSRLSGRETQYF.

This chain uses TRBV18 with TRBJ2-5, with TRBD2 matching 10 bases. The CDR3 spans 15 residues. CDR1 and CDR2 from the germline V gene are KGHSH and LQKENI. J was trimmed by 2 bases and V by 3 bases; bases with no gene match: 3. Here the CDR3 DNA reads TGTGCCAGCTCACCCCAACTAGCGGGGCAAGAGACCCAGTACTTC. It translates to CASSPQLAGQETQYF.

Note on this clone: Since no conserved phenylalanine or tryptophan closes the CDR3, a read error is the likely cause. The chain links TRBV7-8 to TRBJ1-2; TRBD1 aligns across 8 bases. Trimming took 5 bases from V and 3 from J; bases not matched to a gene: 8. The CDR3 has 15 amino acids. Looked up from germline, CDR1 is SGHVS and CDR2 is FQNEAQ. DNA of the CDR3: TGTGCCAGCAGCGGATACCAGGGGGCGGACTATGGCTACACCCTC. As protein: CASSGYQGADYGYTL.

CDR3 sequence reads: CASRGDRGAYGYTF. CDR3 sequence (DNA): TGTGCCAGCAGGGGGGACAGGGGGGCCTATGGCTACACCTTC. The chain combines TRBV6-1 with TRBJ1-2; 11 nucleotides line up with TRBD1. Germline CDR1 reads MNHNS; CDR2 reads SASEGT. Trimming cost V 6 bases and J 4 bases; bases outside gene matches: 4. This CDR3 has 14 residues.

This sequence joins TRBV28 and TRBJ1-2; D unclear. The CDR3 length is 15 residues. Germline V gene sequence: CDR1 MDHEN, CDR2 SYDVKM. Trimming stripped 2 bases from V and 4 bases from J, with 14 bases between. The CDR3 sequence is CASSLVGSGGYGYTF. Written as DNA, the CDR3 is TGTGCCAGCAGTTTAGTGGGGTCGGGAGGCTATGGCTACACCTTC.

This sequence joins TRBV5-4 and TRBJ2-5; 7 nucleotides align to TRBD1. The V segment lost 0 bases and the J segment 3 bases; nucleotides outside the gene matches: 2. Looked up from germline, CDR1 is SGHNT and CDR2 is YYREEE (reference sequence). CDR3 size: 14 residues. The CDR3 reads CASSLVDREETQYF. Written as DNA, the CDR3 is TGTGCCAGCAGCTTGGTAGACAGGGAAGAGACCCAGTACTTC.

The genes are TRBV19 and TRBJ2-7; 10 positions agree with TRBD1. The J segment lost 2 bases and the V segment lost 5 bases, leaving 3 bases of the junction unmatched. Germline loops: CDR1 LNHDA, CDR2 SQIVND (reference sequence). The CDR3 consists of 14 residues. The CDR3, as DNA: TGTGCCAGTAGTGTGACAGGGGGCGCCTACGAGCAGTACTTC. It codes for CASSVTGGAYEQYF.

There are a few counts of this clone. An end of the junction does not agree with germline; a read error may underlie this. V gene TRBV5-1 combines with J gene TRBJ2-6; 11 positions agree with TRBD2. In germline, CDR1 is SGHRS, CDR2 YFSETQ. The length of the CDR3 is 18 residues. CDR3 amino acids: CASRRGTSGSSGANGLTF. The CDR3 DNA reads as TGCGCCAGCAGAAGAGGGACTAGCGGTAGCTCTGGGGCCAACGGCCTGACTTTC.

Only a few counts were recorded for this clone. This chain connects TRBV4-2 to TRBJ1-2; no clear D gene. Looked up from germline, CDR1 is LGHNA and CDR2 is YNFKEQ. This CDR3 has 17 amino acids. V was clipped by 1 base and J by 6 bases, with 21 bases between them. The CDR3, as DNA: TGTGCCAGCAGCCAAGTCAGGTACCGGCAGGTTCGGAATGGCTACACCTTC. Residues: CASSQVRYRQVRNGYTF.

The CDR3 bases are TGCGCCAGCAGCCAAACGGGACTTTATGGCTACACCTTC. It specifies CASSQTGLYGYTF. The rearrangement joins TRBV4-1 to TRBJ1-2, with D tentatively TRBD1 (5 bases). The CDR3 has 13 residues. V was pared by 2 bases and J by 5 bases, with 9 bases between. In germline, CDR1 is MGHRA, CDR2 YSYEKL.

This clone was observed a handful of times. The rearrangement links TRBV4-3 to TRBJ2-1; the D gene is possibly TRBD2 (8 bases). V was pared by 1 base and J by 10 bases, with 20 bases between. The CDR3 spans 16 residues. Germline-derived CDR1 and CDR2 are LGHNA and YSLEER. CDR3 protein: CASSQGGGLGGKEQFF. CDR3 coding DNA: TGCGCCAGCAGCCAAGGGGGGGGACTAGGGGGCAAGGAGCAGTTCTTC.

This chain uses TRBV11-2 with TRBJ1-6; D ambiguous. This CDR3 region has 17 residues. With 3 bases removed from V and 0 bases from J, the gap between germline ends came to 12 bases. Per the germline V gene, CDR1 is SGHAT and CDR2 is FQNNGV. The CDR3 reads CASSFPGSSSYNSPLHF. DNA for the CDR3: TGTGCCAGCAGCTTTCCAGGTTCGAGCTCCTATAATTCACCCCTCCACTTT.

The chain recombines TRBV7-2 with TRBJ1-1, with 8 bases identical to TRBD1. CDR3 length: 15 amino acids. Germline CDR1 and CDR2: SGHTA and FQGNSA. The trim removed 5 bases at V and 0 bases at J, leaving 5 bases unmatched. Here the CDR3 reads CASSGRTGLNTEAFF. CDR3 DNA: TGTGCCAGCAGCGGGCGGACAGGGTTGAACACTGAAGCTTTCTTT.

As concerns this clone: Its ends do not fully match the called genes, so a read error is possible. The gene calls are TRBV7-9 and TRBJ2-1, with 7 positions matching TRBD1. Germline CDR1 is SEHNR and CDR2 is FQNEAQ (reference sequence). This CDR3 spans 12 amino acids. The CDR3: CSSSAGTAVEFF. In DNA form, the CDR3 reads TGTTCCAGCAGCGCCGGGACAGCCGTGGAGTTCTTC. Using reference TRBV7-9 and TRBJ2-1 for the parts outside the CDR3, the full variable domain is DTGVSQNPRHKITKRGQNVTFRCDPISEHNRLYWYRQTLGQGPEFLTYFQNEAQLEKSRLLSDRFSAERPKGSFSTLEIQRTEQGDSAMYLCSSSAGTAVEFFGPGTRLTVL.

The rearrangement links TRBV4-1 to TRBJ2-6, with D unclear. CDR1 and CDR2 (germline): MGHRA, YSYEKL. The germline V and J ends were trimmed by 6 bases and 0 bases, with 18 bases remaining between them. This CDR3 is 18 amino acids long. The DNA for the CDR3 is TGCGCCAGCAGTCCGTTCTGGCTCGAAACCTCTGGGGCCAACGTCCTGACTTTC. The encoded protein is CASSPFWLETSGANVLTF.

The chain is built from TRBV5-1 and TRBJ2-1; TRBD2 aligns across 10 bases. This CDR3 contains 18 residues. Germline V gene data show CDR1 as SGHRS and CDR2 as YFSETQ. Germline trimming cut 0 bases from V and 1 base from J; bases unmatched to any gene: 7. Here the CDR3 reads CASSLGVAGGKSYNEQFF. In DNA, the CDR3 is TGCGCCAGCAGCTTGGGGGTAGCGGGGGGTAAATCCTACAATGAGCAGTTCTTC.

The chain uses TRBV5-1 and TRBJ2-7, with 9 bases lining up with TRBD1. The CDR3 has 15 residues. Germline V gives CDR1 SGHRS, CDR2 YFSETQ. V shed 0 bases, J shed 5 bases, and the junction held 6 bases outside the gene matches. CDR3 amino acids: CASSLGGTGLHEQYF. The CDR3 bases are TGCGCCAGCAGCTTGGGGGGGACAGGGCTTCACGAGCAGTACTTC.

This chain connects TRBV16 to TRBJ1-2; D ambiguous. This CDR3 contains 15 residues. The V gene's germline CDR1 is KGHSY and CDR2 FQNENV. V lost 1 base, J lost 6 bases, and 15 bases lay in between. DNA for the CDR3: TGTGCCAGCAGCCAATATCCCAGTCGGGGAAATGGCTACACCTTC. Its translation: CASSQYPSRGNGYTF.

The chain employs TRBV6-5 and TRBJ1-6; D is unclear. This CDR3 has 12 amino acids. In germline, CDR1 is MNHEY, CDR2 SVGAGI. V gave up 3 bases and J gave up 9 bases, with 6 bases separating them. CDR3 nucleotide sequence: TGTGCCAGCAGTTATCGGGGTTCACCCCTCCACTTT. Translated, it gives CASSYRGSPLHF.